The 6 T cell receptor beta chains given below trace back to one sample, sequenced in a study of radiotherapy plus CTLA-4 blockade in lung cancer. Profiling relied on immunoSEQ multiplex PCR, and the TCRdb table lists in-frame clones only, not all of them. The sample lists some 110,000 clones; 70% to 90% were seen once. The source was peripheral blood, collected from a patient treated with radiotherapy plus ipilimumab. The source of these receptors is a human donor with non-small cell lung cancer that progressed on radiotherapy plus ipilimumab. Some clones in this sample may be carry-over from other donors' samples.

The chain uses TRBV6-5 and TRBJ1-4, with unresolved D. The CDR3 loop spans 16 amino acids. Between the trimmed V and J ends, which lost 0 bases and 4 bases, there was a span of 12 bases. The germline CDR1 and CDR2 sequences are MNHEY and SVGAGI. The CDR3 DNA reads TGTGCCAGCAGTTACTCAGGACGTTGGAGTAATGAAAAACTGTTTTTT. Its translation: CASSYSGRWSNEKLFF.

The chain combines TRBV7-9 with TRBJ2-7; D is perhaps TRBD1 or TRBD2 (5 bases each). The CDR3 runs 13 residues. V was pared by 6 bases and J by 11 bases, with 20 bases between. The germline V gene encodes CDR1 SEHNR and CDR2 FQNEAQ (reference sequence). CDR3 residues: CASRKRDGPREYF. Here the CDR3 DNA reads TGTGCCAGCAGGAAAAGGGACGGGCCGCGAGAGTACTTC.

The V and J genes are TRBV6-1 and TRBJ1-5; tentative D call: TRBD1 (5 bases). The CDR3 consists of 12 residues. Trimming cost V 3 bases and J 16 bases, with 16 bases left between them. From germline, CDR1 is MNHNS and CDR2 SASEGT. The CDR3 DNA is TGTGCCAGCAGTGACGGGTGGGGCCTGGGACATTTT. This sequence encodes CASSDGWGLGHF.

V is TRBV6-4 and J is TRBJ1-1, with D perhaps matching TRBD1 (6 bases). The germline CDR1 and CDR2 sequences are MRHNA and SNTAGT. This CDR3 has 14 residues. V shed 6 bases and J shed 1 base, with 12 bases lying between them. The CDR3 nucleotides are TGTGCCAGCAGAGGAAGGGGGGGGAACACTGAAGCTTTCTTT. This translates into CASRGRGGNTEAFF.

The chain recombines TRBV29-1 with TRBJ1-3; no clear D gene. There are 13 residues in the CDR3. Germline V lookup: CDR1 SQVTM, CDR2 ANQGSEA. V gave up 6 bases and J gave up 0 bases, with 9 bases separating them. CDR3 in amino acids: CSVTVSSGNTIYF. The CDR3 DNA follows: TGCAGCGTCACAGTCTCCTCTGGAAACACCATATATTTT.

The chain has TRBV6-5 and TRBJ2-3; TRBD2 matches 9 bases. V trimming: 0 bases; J trimming: 3 bases; junction bases outside the gene matches: 4. The CDR3 is 16 residues long. Germline values: CDR1 MNHEY, CDR2 SVGAGI. The CDR3, as DNA: TGTGCCAGCAGTTACTCGGCGGGGGGGGAGACAGATACGCAGTATTTT. Its translation: CASSYSAGGETDTQYF.